This T cell receptor (beta chain) is drawn from a study of high-grade serous ovarian cancer treatment subgroups. Study in general: Each sample yielded on average roughly 7,500 unique TCR beta rearrangements from around 15,000 reads.

Produced via immunoSEQ multiplex PCR; TCRdb's table is partial and in-frame only. The sample includes around 20,000 clones, around 74% seen only once; the top ten take roughly 6.1%. Study-wide results and limits: Same-patient tumor repertoires overlapped at roughly 0.095 to 0.8; different patients barely overlapped. Repertoire analysis covered CDR3 alone, not CDR1 or CDR2.

On this clone itself: Antigen unknown.

The tumor samples were collected prior to definitive surgery or chemotherapy. Sequencing input: tumor tissue. This TCR was recovered from a human donor with high-grade serous ovarian cancer.

DNA for the CDR3: TGTGCCACCAGCAGCTGGAGCTCCTACAATGAGCAGTTCTTC. Translation: CATSSWSSYNEQFF. V usage is TRBV15 and J usage is TRBJ2-1; D call uncertain. Germline values: CDR1 LNHNV, CDR2 YYDKDF (reference sequence). The CDR3 has 14 amino acids. The V and J ends lost 3 bases and 0 bases respectively, with 6 bases between them.